Below, 19 T cell receptor beta chains from the same sample are listed, as sequenced in a study of T cells expressing NK-cell markers. Each CDR3 protein gets one entry in TCRdb, which reprocessed the 5' RACE reads and gives no DNA. This sample's clone table lists under 500,000 distinct CDR3 sequences. Sequenced: blood T cells: a sorted CD56 or NKG2C T cell subset, CD4+ or CD8+ T cells, or bulk PBMC T cells (not recorded which). Receptor source: a woman aged 18 to 75 in good health.

This sequence joins TRBV5-1 and TRBJ1-2; the TRBD1 assignment by TCRdb is unverifiable without DNA. This CDR3 spans 14 amino acids. Germline V gene data show CDR1 as SGHRS and CDR2 as YFSETQ. The CDR3: CASSLDPGTGGYTF.

The chain carries TRBV4-1 and TRBJ2-3. CDR1 is MGHRA and CDR2 is YSYEKL in the germline V gene. CDR3 length: 12 residues. CDR3 residues: CASSHGADTQYF.

The gene calls are TRBV4-3 and TRBJ2-1; TCRdb's assignment of TRBD1 cannot be checked, as there is no DNA. The CDR3 runs 16 residues. CDR1 is LGHNA, CDR2 YSLEER, per germline. Here the CDR3 reads CASSQERGGAKNEQFF.

This chain uses TRBV12-3 or TRBV12-4 with TRBJ2-3. The CDR3 extends over 14 amino acids. CDR3 loop: CASSVDRSTDTQYF.

The chain joins TRBV2 to TRBJ2-7; TCRdb gives TRBD1 as the D gene, but with no DNA this cannot be confirmed. The germline CDR1 and CDR2 sequences are SNHLY and FYNNEI. This CDR3 has 15 residues. CDR3 sequence reads: CASSDRRDRGYEQYF.

The chain is built from TRBV7-9 and TRBJ1-5. CDR1 and CDR2 (germline): SEHNR, FQNEAQ (reference sequence). The CDR3 is made up of 15 amino acids. The CDR3 sequence: CASSLAGSSNQPQHF.

The rearrangement links TRBV6-4 to TRBJ2-2; TCRdb designates TRBD1, a call that cannot be tested without DNA. The germline V gene encodes CDR1 MRHNA and CDR2 SNTAGT. This CDR3 is built from 12 residues. CDR3 residues: CASSEGPGELFF.

V is TRBV7-3 and J is TRBJ2-1; TCRdb's D call of TRBD2 is untestable without DNA. The CDR3 is 15 residues long. The germline gives CDR1 SGHTA, CDR2 FQGTGA. The CDR3 loop is CASSFQRGGYNEQFF. The complete variable domain, with remaining parts taken from reference TRBV7-3 and TRBJ2-1, reads GAGVSQTPSNKVTEKGKYVELRCDPISGHTALYWYRQSLGQGPEFLIYFQGTGAADDSGLPNDRFFAVRPEGSVSTLKIQRTERGDSAVYLCASSFQRGGYNEQFFGPGTRLTVL.

The V call is TRBV9, the J call TRBJ2-1; TCRdb selects TRBD2, and the lack of DNA leaves this call unchecked. This CDR3 has 15 amino acids. Germline lookup yields CDR1 SGDLS and CDR2 YYNGEE. The CDR3 sequence: CASSRGGAGYNEQFF.

V gene TRBV24-1 combines with J gene TRBJ2-3; TCRdb's D gene call, TRBD2, goes unchecked for lack of DNA. The CDR3 consists of 17 residues. Germline V gene lookup returns CDR1 KGHDR and CDR2 SFDVKD. The chain's CDR3 is CATSDFSLAGDSDTQYF.

The rearrangement uses TRBV28 and TRBJ2-7; no DNA is available, so the TRBD2 call from TCRdb remains unchecked. CDR1 is MDHEN, CDR2 SYDVKM, per germline. The CDR3 sequence is 17 residues long. The CDR3 spells CASSSTRGKRMAYEQYF.

This chain connects TRBV6-1 to TRBJ2-3. The CDR3 length is 16 residues. Looked up from germline, CDR1 is MNHNS and CDR2 is SASEGT. CDR3 loop: CASSDIIGTSTDTQYF.

The chain is built from TRBV14 and TRBJ1-5. The CDR3 is 13 residues long. Germline V gene sequence: CDR1 SGHDN, CDR2 FVKESK. The chain's CDR3 is CASTSHIGGPQHF.

CDR3 sequence: CASRASGSSYNEQFF. The V call is TRBV6-1, the J call TRBJ2-1; no DNA is available, so the TRBD2 call from TCRdb remains unchecked. Germline CDR1 reads MNHNS; CDR2 reads SASEGT. The CDR3 has 15 residues.

The V call is TRBV12-3 or TRBV12-4, the J call TRBJ2-1; TCRdb's D call, TRBD2, is unchecked because there is no DNA. CDR3 length: 15 residues. CDR3 loop: CATNPSGSEYNEQFF.

The CDR3 reads CASSTAGTGSKNIQYF. The chain is built from TRBV5-4 and TRBJ2-4; the D gene TCRdb calls, TRBD1, cannot be checked with no DNA. The length of the CDR3 is 16 residues. CDR1 is SGHNT and CDR2 is YYREEE in the germline V gene (reference sequence).

This chain's CDR3 is CSARSLADLPDTQYF. This chain uses TRBV20-1 with TRBJ2-3. The germline CDR1 and CDR2 sequences are DFQATT and SNEGSKA (reference sequence). This CDR3 region has 15 residues.

The chain links TRBV12-3 or TRBV12-4 to TRBJ1-5; the TRBD1 assignment by TCRdb is unverifiable without DNA. The CDR3 has 15 residues. The CDR3 here is CASSYTGVLGQPQHF.

The chain joins TRBV6-4 to TRBJ1-3. Germline V CDR1 and CDR2: MRHNA, SNTAGT. This CDR3 comprises 15 residues. This chain's CDR3 is CASSDRVISGNTIYF.